These 12 T cell receptor beta chains came from one sample sequenced in a study of memory CD4+ T cells and cytomegalovirus serostatus. The sort gate was single viable CD3+CD4+CD8-CD45RO+ cells for memory CD4+ T cells. Method: immunoSEQ multiplex PCR; TCRdb's copy keeps in-frame clones and lacks some. Among about 60,000 clones, 82% were seen once, and the ten largest hold around 0.5%. The source material was memory CD4+ T cells from blood. Every receptor here comes from an adult in good health and CMV-seronegative. Some clones in this sample may be carry-over from other donors' samples.

The chain uses TRBV7-2 and TRBJ2-5, with TRBD2 matching over 7 bases. The CDR3 sequence is 12 residues long. After removal of 0 bases from V and 12 bases from J, the junction contained 4 bases not matched to a gene. Germline V CDR1 and CDR2: SGHTA, FQGNSA. This CDR3 is CASSLAGREEYF. The CDR3 DNA follows: TGTGCCAGCAGCTTAGCGGGACGGGAGGAGTACTTC.

The chain uses TRBV6-5 and TRBJ1-1; 8 bases align to TRBD1. This CDR3 comprises 16 residues. Germline assignment: CDR1 MNHEY and CDR2 SVGAGI. J was trimmed by 5 bases and V by 0 bases; bases with no gene match: 8. CDR3 residues: CASSYSHSQGGTEAFF. The CDR3 nucleotides are TGTGCCAGCAGTTACTCCCATTCACAGGGGGGGACTGAAGCTTTCTTT.

This clone was seen more than once but under ten times. The conserved phenylalanine or tryptophan normally closing the CDR3 is absent here, so this likely arose from a read error. Because the CDR3's place on the DNA is in doubt, the DNA is left out and the CDR3 is given as listed by TCRdb. The rearrangement uses TRBV27 and TRBJ1-1; TRBD1, the D gene given by the table, was not confirmed from the DNA. The germline gives CDR1 MNHEY, CDR2 SMNVEV (reference sequence). The CDR3 is 8 residues long, counting both termini. Here the CDR3 reads CASSWGHS.

The chain recombines TRBV12-5 with TRBJ2-1; 9 bases are shared with TRBD1. The germline V gene encodes CDR1 LGHNT and CDR2 FRNRAP. V shed 5 bases, J shed 8 bases, and the junction held 7 bases outside the gene matches. The CDR3 is 14 residues long. The CDR3 DNA is TGTGCTAGTGGTGGTCGGGACAGGGTTTATGAGCAGTTCTTC. This sequence encodes CASGGRDRVYEQFF.

This clone is a singleton in its sample. The chain uses TRBV12-5 and TRBJ1-4, with D uncertain. Trimming stripped 7 bases from V and 1 base from J, with 28 bases between. The germline gives CDR1 LGHNT, CDR2 FRNRAP. The CDR3 extends over 20 amino acids. CDR3 in DNA: TGTGCTAGTGTTTACGAGCATGGACCCAGAAACAGAATAACTAATGAAAAACTGTTTTTT. Amino acid sequence: CASVYEHGPRNRITNEKLFF. Full variable domain (rest looked up from reference TRBV12-5 and TRBJ1-4): DARVTQTPRHKVTEMGQEVTMRCQPILGHNTVFWYRQTMMQGLELLAYFRNRAPLDDSGMPKDRFSAEMPDATLATLKIQPSEPRDSAVYFCASVYEHGPRNRITNEKLFFGSGTQLSVL.

This clone was picked up one time. This chain uses TRBV5-1 with TRBJ2-1; D is unclear. Germline CDR1 SGHRS, CDR2 YFSETQ. V lost 3 bases and J lost 9, with 7 bases in between. The CDR3 length is 11 residues. The CDR3 reads CASSSSGEQFF. The DNA of the CDR3 is TGCGCCAGCAGCTCATCAGGTGAGCAGTTCTTC.

This chain connects TRBV18 to TRBJ2-7; the D gene is possibly TRBD1 (6 bases). CDR3 length: 15 residues. Between the trimmed V and J ends, which lost 5 bases and 1 base, there was a span of 15 bases. Germline CDR1 reads KGHSH; CDR2 reads LQKENI. This CDR3 reads CASSTAGTGSYEQYF. The CDR3 DNA reads TGTGCCAGCTCAACGGCGGGTACAGGGTCCTACGAGCAGTACTTC.

The chain couples TRBV5-5 to TRBJ2-7; the D call may be TRBD1 or TRBD2 (6 bases each). The germline CDR1 and CDR2 sequences are SGHKS and YYEKEE (reference sequence). There are 14 residues in the CDR3. V was shortened by 1 base and J by 0 bases, with 8 bases between the two germline ends. The CDR3 is CASSLRGVSYEQYF. The CDR3 DNA sequence: TGTGCCAGCAGCTTGAGGGGGGTCTCCTACGAGCAGTACTTC.

In DNA, the CDR3 is TGTGCCAGCAGCTTCCGGGGAGCCTACAATGAGCAGTTCTTC. Translating gives CASSFRGAYNEQFF. V usage is TRBV5-4 and J usage is TRBJ2-1; D perhaps matches TRBD2 (5 bases). Germline assignment: CDR1 SGHNT and CDR2 YYREEE (reference sequence). The CDR3 is 14 amino acids. V gave up 2 bases and J gave up 2 bases, with 8 bases separating them.

The rearrangement uses TRBV7-9 and TRBJ1-4, with D possibly being TRBD1 (6 bases). The germline gives CDR1 SEHNR, CDR2 FQNEAQ (reference sequence). The CDR3 is 13 amino acids. V lost 6 bases, J lost 6 bases, and 11 bases lay in between. CDR3: CASRRGGDEKLFF. The CDR3 coding sequence is TGTGCCAGCAGGAGGGGGGGTGATGAAAAACTGTTTTTT.

The chain has TRBV18 and TRBJ1-6, with unresolved D. V lost 0 bases and J lost 4, with 7 bases in between. The length of the CDR3 is 15 residues. CDR1 and CDR2 (germline): KGHSH, LQKENI. The CDR3 DNA reads TGTGCCAGCTCACCACCGGGGAATTATAATTCACCCCTCCACTTT. This codes for CASSPPGNYNSPLHF.

V and J are TRBV6-1 and TRBJ1-2, with 9 bases fitting TRBD1. The CDR3 totals 15 residues. The V segment lost 5 bases and the J segment 2 bases; nucleotides outside the gene matches: 6. In germline, CDR1 is MNHNS, CDR2 SASEGT. The CDR3 DNA sequence: TGTGCCAGCAGTACAGGGGGCGCATCAAACTATGGCTACACCTTC. Translated, it gives CASSTGGASNYGYTF.